Listed below are T cell receptor beta chains from one sample, sequenced in a study of T cell responses to AZD1222 COVID-19 vaccine. Measured with immunoSEQ multiplex PCR; TCRdb has only the in-frame clones, and not every one. This sample has about 150,000 clones, with 92% found just once. Sequences were derived from peripheral blood, sampled on day 0 of AZD1222 vaccination. The receptors stem from an adult in good health. Each CDR3 is given with its conserved first and last residue. The order of the fields is CDR3 length, J gene, V gene, D gene, clone size, CDR3 DNA, CDR3 protein. A D gene is named only where the DNA matches it firmly. The listing skips clone size in some rows; elsewhere it reads once, few, many or a size class.

15 | TRBJ1-2 | TRBV7-6 | TRBD1 | . | TGTGCCAGCAGCCCCCAGACAGGGGGAAACTATGGCTACACCTTC | CASSPQTGGNYGYTF
15 | TRBJ1-5 | TRBV19 | TRBD1 | . | TGTGCCAGTAGTACGCGGACAGGACTAAATCAGCCCCAGCATTTT | CASSTRTGLNQPQHF
15 | TRBJ1-2 | TRBV5-1 | TRBD1 | . | TGCGCCAGCAGCAGGACGGGACAGAATAACTATGGCTACACCTTC | CASSRTGQNNYGYTF
15 | TRBJ2-5 | TRBV5-1 | TRBD1 | . | TGCGCCAGCAGCTTGGGGGACAGGGAAGTAGAGACCCAGTACTTC | CASSLGDREVETQYF
16 | TRBJ2-1 | TRBV21-1 | . | . | TGTGCCAGCAGCAAACCCGTCCGGGACGGCTACAATGAGCAGTTCTTC | CASSKPVRDGYNEQFF
14 | TRBJ1-1 | TRBV11-1 | . | . | TGTGCCAGCAGCGCCTTTGGGGGTAACACTGAAGCTTTCTTT | CASSAFGGNTEAFF
15 | TRBJ2-1 | TRBV27 | . | . | TGTGCCAGCAGTTTTCAAGGGGCAGGGAGGAGAGAGCAGTTCTTC | CASSFQGAGRREQFF
16 | TRBJ2-3 | TRBV14 | TRBD2 | . | TGTGCCAGCAGCCAAGAGAGCGGGAGAGGCACAGATACGCAGTATTTT | CASSQESGRGTDTQYF
15 | TRBJ2-4 | TRBV30 | . | once | TGTGCCTGGAGTGTTGGGCAGCTAGCCAAAAACATTCAGTACTTC | CAWSVGQLAKNIQYF
12 | TRBJ1-1 | TRBV10-3 | . | . | TGTGCCATCAGTGAGTCGGGATTTGAAGCTTTCTTT | CAISESGFEAFF
15 | TRBJ1-2 | TRBV5-6 | TRBD1 | few | TGTGCCAGCATTGCCTTGGACAGGGAGAACTATGGCTACACCTTC | CASIALDRENYGYTF
13 | TRBJ2-7 | TRBV7-9 | TRBD2 | few | TGTGCCAGCAGCTTCTGGGGGGGCTACGAGCAGTACTTC | CASSFWGGYEQYF
14 | TRBJ2-2 | TRBV5-6 | TRBD2 | . | TGTGCCACCAGCGGGGCAGCGGGCACCGGGGAGCTGTTTTTT | CATSGAAGTGELFF
15 | TRBJ2-1 | TRBV5-1 | . | . | TGCGCCAGCAGCTCGTCCGTCAGCTCCTACAATGAGCAGTTCTTC | CASSSSVSSYNEQFF
15 | TRBJ2-1 | TRBV15 | . | . | TGTGCCACCAGCAGAGATGTGGGGGCATACAATGAGCAGTTCTTC | CATSRDVGAYNEQFF
12 | TRBJ1-5 | TRBV10-3 | . | . | TGTGCCATCAGTGTGTTGGGAGAGCCCCAGCATTTT | CAISVLGEPQHF
18 | TRBJ2-2 | TRBV3-1/TRBV3-2 | TRBD2 | . | TGTGCCAGCAGCCTTCAGGGACTAGCGGGAACGGGGGCCGGGGAGCTGTTTTTT | CASSLQGLAGTGAGELFF
12 | TRBJ2-5 | TRBV6-5 | TRBD1 | once | TGTGCCAGCAGGGGGACAGCGCAGACCCAGTACTTC | CASRGTAQTQYF
15 | TRBJ2-7 | TRBV6-5 | TRBD1 | . | TGTGCCAGCAGACGCTCGGGACAGGGTTCCTACGAGCAGTACTTC | CASRRSGQGSYEQYF
16 | TRBJ2-1 | TRBV19 | TRBD2 | . | TGTGCCAGTAGTATCGCTAGCGGGGCCTCCTACAATGAGCAGTTCTTC | CASSIASGASYNEQFF
14 | TRBJ2-7 | TRBV2 | TRBD2 | . | TGTGCCAGCAGTGGCCTAGCGGGCCGTTACGAGCAGTACTTC | CASSGLAGRYEQYF
13 | TRBJ2-7 | TRBV2 | . | . | TGTGCCAGCAGTCCGGGACCGAACTACGAGCAGTACTTC | CASSPGPNYEQYF
13 | TRBJ1-2 | TRBV5-1 | . | . | TGCGCCAGCCGGGTATCGGGTATCGGCGGCTACACCTTC | CASRVSGIGGYTF
16 | TRBJ2-5 | TRBV6-5 | . | . | TGTGCCAGCAGTTACCAGGGGAGGGGGGCCCAAGAGACCCAGTACTTC | CASSYQGRGAQETQYF
14 | TRBJ2-3 | TRBV7-9 | TRBD2 | . | TGTGCCAGCCACCGAGGACTAGCCCCAGATACGCAGTATTTT | CASHRGLAPDTQYF
15 | TRBJ2-7 | TRBV7-2 | TRBD2 | . | TGTGCCAGCAGCCAGGCCGGGAGGGCCTCCCACGAGCAGTACTTC | CASSQAGRASHEQYF
14 | TRBJ1-1 | TRBV19 | TRBD1 | . | TGTGCCAGTAGGGACAGGGGGCGGTTCGCTGAAGCTTTCTTT | CASRDRGRFAEAFF
14 | TRBJ1-1 | TRBV3-1/TRBV3-2 | TRBD1 | . | TGTGCCAGCAGCCCCAGGGGGGGGAACACTGAAGCTTTCTTT | CASSPRGGNTEAFF
14 | TRBJ1-5 | TRBV5-6 | . | . | TGTGCCAGCAGCTCGGACAGCTACAATCAGCCCCAGCATTTT | CASSSDSYNQPQHF
14 | TRBJ2-5 | TRBV27 | . | few | TGTGCCAGTAGGTCGACGAGGTACCAAGAGACCCAGTACTTC | CASRSTRYQETQYF
14 | TRBJ2-4 | TRBV6-1 | . | . | TGTGCCAGCAGTGAAGGGGAATTGGTGAACATTCAGTACTTC | CASSEGELVNIQYF
15 | TRBJ1-1 | TRBV13 | . | . | TGTGCCAGCAGCCCGACAGTAAGCATGAACACTGAAGCTTTCTTT | CASSPTVSMNTEAFF
13 | TRBJ2-7 | TRBV5-5 | . | . | TGTGCCAGCAGCCGCACCGACTGGTACGAGCAGTACTTC | CASSRTDWYEQYF
11 | TRBJ2-1 | TRBV7-9 | . | . | TGTGCCAGCAGACGGGTCGTCGAGCAGTTCTTC | CASRRVVEQFF
15 | TRBJ2-1 | TRBV6-5 | TRBD1 | . | TGTGCCAGCAAAGGGACAGGCGGACCTTACAATGAGCAGTTCTTC | CASKGTGGPYNEQFF
16 | TRBJ2-3 | TRBV6-2/TRBV6-3 | . | . | TGTGCCAGCAGTTACTCGGAAGGGCGTGGGGGGGATACGCAGTATTTT | CASSYSEGRGGDTQYF
13 | TRBJ1-1 | TRBV4-1 | . | . | TGCGCCAGCAGCCAAGAGAGGGTGCGAGAAGCTTTCTTT | CASSQERVREAFF
18 | TRBJ2-3 | TRBV5-1 | TRBD2 | . | TGCGCCAGCAGCTTGGGGGGCTTTACTAGCGGTCTGGGAGATACGCAGTATTTT | CASSLGGFTSGLGDTQYF
15 | TRBJ1-3 | TRBV7-2 | . | . | TGTGCCAGCAGCTTAGAGGGCTTCTCTGGAAACACCATATATTTT | CASSLEGFSGNTIYF